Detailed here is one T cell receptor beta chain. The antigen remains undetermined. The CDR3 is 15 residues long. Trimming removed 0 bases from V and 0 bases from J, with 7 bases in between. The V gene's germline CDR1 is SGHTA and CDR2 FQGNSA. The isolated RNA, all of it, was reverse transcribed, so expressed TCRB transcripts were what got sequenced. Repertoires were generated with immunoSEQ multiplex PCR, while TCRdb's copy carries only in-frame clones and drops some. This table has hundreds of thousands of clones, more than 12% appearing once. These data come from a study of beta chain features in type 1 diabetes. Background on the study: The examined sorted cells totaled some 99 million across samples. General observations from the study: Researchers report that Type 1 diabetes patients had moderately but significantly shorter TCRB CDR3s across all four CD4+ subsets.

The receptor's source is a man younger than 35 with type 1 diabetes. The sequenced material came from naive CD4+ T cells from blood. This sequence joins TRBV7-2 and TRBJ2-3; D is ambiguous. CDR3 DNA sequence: TGTGCCAGCAGCTTAGCCTATATAAGCACAGATACGCAGTATTTT. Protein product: CASSLAYISTDTQYF.